The text below deals with one T cell receptor beta chain. Using immunoSEQ multiplex PCR, the repertoire was profiled, and TCRdb retains in-frame clones only, with some absent. This table holds 65,000 to 85,000 clones, roughly 81% found once. This CDR3 is 12 amino acids long. Germline loops: CDR1 MNHEY, CDR2 SVGEGT. V shed 0 bases and J shed 4 bases, with 4 bases lying between them. This sample is drawn from a study of T cell responses to AZD1222 COVID-19 vaccine. V and J are TRBV6-2 or TRBV6-3 and TRBJ2-7; no definite D call. This clonotype was obtained from an adult in good health. The specimen was peripheral blood, collected on day 0 of AZD1222 vaccination. This chain's CDR3 is CASSYSPYEQYF. The DNA for the CDR3 is TGTGCCAGCAGTTACTCTCCGTACGAGCAGTACTTC.